The following is a TCR beta chain sequence with its context. Its antigen is unknown. TCRdb's copy holds only in-frame clones and misses some; the assay was immunoSEQ multiplex PCR. The profile shows 140,000 or so clones, 80% to 90% of them singletons. The data are from a study of T cell responses to AZD1222 COVID-19 vaccine. Findings of the study overall: Baseline seropositives among AZD1222 recipients totaled only 5 to 7.

Germline V gene lookup returns CDR1 KGHSH and CDR2 LQKENI. CDR3 length: 16 residues. Trimming pared 2 bases from V and 2 bases from J, leaving 13 bases between. This sequence joins TRBV18 and TRBJ1-3; D gene unclear. This material consisted of peripheral blood, taken on day 0 of AZD1222 vaccination. The TCR sequence derives from an adult in good health. This CDR3 reads CASSPIRGTTGNTIYF. In DNA form, the CDR3 reads TGTGCCAGCTCACCAATCCGGGGTACGACTGGAAACACCATATATTTT.